Detailed here is one T cell receptor beta chain. Antigen specificity is unknown. The data originate from a study of a mutant IDH1 vaccine in newly diagnosed glioma. Turning to the study itself: Beforehand, treatment had been radiotherapy, temozolomide, or both; the majority received both.

Documented time point: week 47, end of study. All doses held 300 ug of mutant IDH1 20-mer peptide, with topical imiquimod. Some clones are missing from TCRdb's copy, which holds only in-frame ones; the method was immunoSEQ multiplex PCR. This sample carries over 30,000 clones, approximately 87% of them seen once, and the ten largest clones take about 12%. Germline assignment: CDR1 GTSNPN and CDR2 SVGIG (reference sequence). The CDR3 covers 13 residues. Trimming took off 1 base at V and 2 bases at J, with 8 bases between the two ends. Broader study findings: Overall, almost 95% of patients had vaccine-induced immune responses. Top-clonotype changes in peripheral T cells seemed unrelated to pseudoprogression.

V is TRBV30 and J is TRBJ1-2; possible D gene TRBD1, 6 bases. This receptor was taken from a woman aged 25 to 39 with glioma. This material consisted of PBMCs, taken from a glioma patient whose treatment included an IDH1 peptide vaccine. This CDR3 is CAWSEGGNYGYTF. The CDR3 DNA sequence: TGTGCCTGGAGTGAGGGGGGGAACTATGGCTACACCTTC. The full variable domain, in which reference TRBV30 and TRBJ1-2 provide the parts outside the CDR3, is SQTIHQWPATLVQPVGSPLSLECTVEGTSNPNLYWYRQAAGRGLQLLFYSVGIGQISSEVPQNLSASRPQDRQFILSSKKLLLSDSGFYLCAWSEGGNYGYTFGSGTRLTVV.